Following are 20 T cell receptor beta chains from one sample sequenced in a study of T cell clones after liver transplantation (dated by TCRdb to the late 2010s). The time point label for this specimen denotes: pre-transplant. The library was generated by the immunoSEQ multiplex PCR assay. The immuneACCESS repertoire file appears here via TCRdb, limited to in-frame rearrangements. These files lack a portion of the clones; in checked studies, under half of the deficit traces to unresolved V genes, and the cause of the others is not known. This sample lists 15,000 or so clones; around nine tenths were detected once. Roughly half of the sample goes to the ten largest clones. Specimen: CD8+ T cells from blood, collected before liver transplant. These receptors all stem from a human donor who received a liver transplant.

The CDR3 nucleotides are TGTGCCACCAGCAGTACAGAGAGGGGTAATGAAAAACTGTTTTTT. Amino acids: CATSSTERGNEKLFF. This chain joins TRBV15 and TRBJ1-4; tentatively, D is TRBD1 (5 bases). CDR3 length equals 15 residues. The V gene's germline CDR1 is LNHNV and CDR2 YYDKDF (reference sequence). Trimming stripped 3 bases from V and 4 bases from J, with 12 bases between.

The genes are TRBV10-3 and TRBJ1-4; no firm D call. This CDR3 is 12 amino acids long. Germline lookup yields CDR1 ENHRY and CDR2 SYGVKD. V lost 3 bases and J lost 4, with 3 bases in between. CDR3 nucleotide sequence: TGTGCCATCAGTGATGATAATGAAAAACTGTTTTTT. It is translated as CAISDDNEKLFF.

This rearrangement joins TRBV15 to TRBJ2-4, with D perhaps matching TRBD2 (5 bases). Between the trimmed V and J ends, which lost 4 bases and 8 bases, there was a span of 12 bases. Germline CDR1 reads LNHNV; CDR2 reads YYDKDF (reference sequence). The CDR3 runs 13 residues. The CDR3 sequence: CATSTTSEDIQYF. In nucleotides, the CDR3 is TGTGCCACCAGCACTACGTCGGAGGACATTCAGTACTTC.

The V call is TRBV6-5, the J call TRBJ2-5, with D unresolved. Germline values: CDR1 MNHEY, CDR2 SVGAGI. This CDR3 has 10 residues. V was shortened by 6 bases and J by 12 bases, with 11 bases between the two germline ends. The CDR3 DNA reads TGTGCCAGCAGCCACGAAACCGAGTACTTC. Residues: CASSHETEYF.

V is TRBV18 and J is TRBJ1-1; unclear D gene. Germline CDR1 is KGHSH and CDR2 is LQKENI. V was clipped by 4 bases and J by 1 base, with 7 bases between them. CDR3 length: 13 amino acids. The CDR3 protein is CASSLPSNTEAFF. CDR3 nucleotides: TGTGCCAGCTCACTGCCCTCGAACACTGAAGCTTTCTTT. The full variable domain, its missing parts supplied by reference TRBV18 and TRBJ1-1, is NAGVMQNPRHLVRRRGQEARLRCSPMKGHSHVYWYRQLPEEGLKFMVYLQKENIIDESGMPKERFSAEFPKEGPSILRIQQVVRGDSAAYFCASSLPSNTEAFFGQGTRLTVV.

The table lists this clone with a count of one. The gene calls are TRBV4-2 and TRBJ1-5, with 9 positions matching TRBD1. This CDR3 spans 14 amino acids. Germline assignment: CDR1 LGHNA and CDR2 YNFKEQ. With 4 bases clipped from V and 4 bases from J, the junction kept 2 bases outside the gene matches. CDR3 DNA: TGTGCCAGCAGCCCTGGGACAGGGAATCAGCCCCAGCATTTT. This codes for CASSPGTGNQPQHF.

The chain joins TRBV19 to TRBJ1-5; D not certain. Trimming stripped 7 bases from V and 7 bases from J, with 11 bases between. The CDR3 covers 12 residues. Germline loops: CDR1 LNHDA, CDR2 SQIVND (reference sequence). In nucleotides, the CDR3 is TGTGCCAGTACCCACGGGTTACAGCCCCAGCATTTT. It encodes CASTHGLQPQHF. Using reference TRBV19 and TRBJ1-5 for the parts outside the CDR3, the full variable domain is DGGITQSPKYLFRKEGQNVTLSCEQNLNHDAMYWYRQDPGQGLRLIYYSQIVNDFQKGDIAEGYSVSREKKESFPLTVTSAQKNPTAFYLCASTHGLQPQHFGDGTRLSIL.

The chain employs TRBV11-2 and TRBJ1-4; D is unresolved. The V gene lost 1 base and the J gene lost 7 bases, with 13 bases spanning the gap. Germline assignment: CDR1 SGHAT and CDR2 FQNNGV. This CDR3 has 15 residues. CDR3 region: CASSLGMPTGEKLFF. The CDR3 nucleotides are TGTGCCAGCAGCTTAGGGATGCCAACTGGTGAAAAACTGTTTTTT.

The chain links TRBV29-1 to TRBJ2-7; 8 nucleotides align to TRBD1. This CDR3 contains 13 residues. Trimming at V came to 7 bases and at J to 3 bases, leaving 8 bases not matched to a gene. Per germline, CDR1 SQVTM and CDR2 ANQGSEA. CDR3 region: CSASGGRNYEQYF. CDR3 coding DNA: TGCAGCGCTTCAGGGGGCCGAAACTACGAGCAGTACTTC.

The V and J genes are TRBV7-9 and TRBJ1-2; 9 bases agree with TRBD1. With V trimmed by 6 bases and J by 9 bases, 11 bases remained unmatched. The CDR3 is 14 amino acids. Germline CDR1 SEHNR, CDR2 FQNEAQ (reference sequence). The CDR3 bases are TGTGCCAGCAGTGCATACTGGGACAGGGAGAGCTACACCTTC. Its translation is CASSAYWDRESYTF. The whole variable domain, filled in from reference TRBV7-9 and TRBJ1-2, reads DTGVSQNPRHKITKRGQNVTFRCDPISEHNRLYWYRQTLGQGPEFLTYFQNEAQLEKSRLLSDRFSAERPKGSFSTLEIQRTEQGDSAMYLCASSAYWDRESYTFGSGTRLTVV.

This clone was seen just once. The CDR3 DNA follows: TGTGCCAGCAGCCCCCGAGTAATCCCGCAGAACACCGGGGAGCTGTTTTTT. Translation gives CASSPRVIPQNTGELFF. The chain uses TRBV14 and TRBJ2-2; the D is unclear. CDR1 SGHDN and CDR2 FVKESK come from the germline V gene. V lost 4 bases, J lost 1 base, and 16 bases lay in between. The CDR3 totals 17 residues.

The rearrangement uses TRBV28 and TRBJ1-5, with 7 positions matching TRBD1. The CDR3 extends over 15 amino acids. V dropped 0 bases and J dropped 3; count of bases not matched to a gene: 2. Per germline, CDR1 MDHEN and CDR2 SYDVKM. CDR3: CASSLWGTVNQPQHF. The CDR3 DNA reads TGTGCCAGCAGTTTATGGGGGACAGTCAATCAGCCCCAGCATTTT.

This chain uses TRBV2 with TRBJ2-5; tentative D call: TRBD2 (6 bases). Trimming took 6 bases from V and 5 from J, leaving 10 bases between them. There are 12 residues in the CDR3. The germline V gene has CDR1 SNHLY and CDR2 FYNNEI. CDR3 DNA sequence: TGTGCCAGCAGGGGGGGAAGGGAGACCCAGTACTTC. It yields the protein CASRGGRETQYF.

The chain has TRBV7-9 and TRBJ2-1; 8 bases map to TRBD2. Trimming cost V 5 bases and J 0 bases; bases outside gene matches: 9. The CDR3 runs to 17 residues. Germline-derived CDR1 and CDR2 are SEHNR and FQNEAQ (reference sequence). The CDR3 is CASSKRLAKSSYNEQFF. The CDR3 nucleotides are TGTGCCAGCAGCAAACGACTAGCGAAGAGCTCCTACAATGAGCAGTTCTTC.

This chain uses TRBV27 with TRBJ1-5, with a possible D match to TRBD1 (6 bases). The CDR3 extends over 14 amino acids. Looked up from germline, CDR1 is MNHEY and CDR2 is SMNVEV (reference sequence). V was pared by 5 bases and J by 3 bases, with 11 bases between. The DNA for the CDR3 is TGTGCCAGCAGTCCCACAGGGTCCAATCAGCCCCAGCATTTT. Translated, it gives CASSPTGSNQPQHF.

The rearrangement uses TRBV2 and TRBJ1-2; D unclear. Germline CDR1 SNHLY, CDR2 FYNNEI. Trimming pared 2 bases from V and 4 bases from J, leaving 11 bases between. The CDR3 length is 14 residues. Here the CDR3 DNA reads TGTGCCAGCAGTGAATTCGGGCCGTCCTATGGCTACACCTTC. This gives the protein CASSEFGPSYGYTF.

The chain is built from TRBV23-1 and TRBJ1-1; possibly TRBD1 for D (6 bases). TRBV23-1 belongs to the ORF category, with a function that is uncertain. The CDR3 runs to 16 residues. Trimming pared 0 bases from V and 3 bases from J, leaving 14 bases between. In DNA, the CDR3 is TGCGCCAGCAGTCAATCGTCAGGGGCAGTTTACACTGAAGCTTTCTTT. It codes for CASSQSSGAVYTEAFF.

V is TRBV29-1 and J is TRBJ1-2; 7 nucleotides agree with TRBD1. V shed 5 bases, J shed 13 bases, and the junction held 10 bases outside the gene matches. The CDR3 contains 11 residues. CDR1 is SQVTM, CDR2 ANQGSEA, per germline. This CDR3 is CSVLAGGAGTF. CDR3 bases: TGCAGCGTTCTAGCAGGGGGGGCCGGCACCTTC.

J is TRBJ2-3 and V is TRBV9, with TRBD2 matching 8 bases. Germline assignment: CDR1 SGDLS and CDR2 YYNGEE. The V and J ends lost 1 base and 2 bases, in that order; junction bases with no gene match: 6. The CDR3 covers 16 residues. In DNA form, the CDR3 reads TGTGCCAGCAGCGTATCGACTAGCGCCCCCACAGATACGCAGTATTTT. This codes for CASSVSTSAPTDTQYF.

The chain employs TRBV27 and TRBJ2-7; no clear D gene. The CDR3 covers 14 residues. CDR1 is MNHEY and CDR2 is SMNVEV in the germline V gene (reference sequence). V lost 2 bases to trimming and J lost 4 bases, with 12 bases between them. CDR3 DNA sequence: TGTGCCAGCAGTTTAAACCTGCTAACATACGAGCAGTACTTC. It yields the protein CASSLNLLTYEQYF.